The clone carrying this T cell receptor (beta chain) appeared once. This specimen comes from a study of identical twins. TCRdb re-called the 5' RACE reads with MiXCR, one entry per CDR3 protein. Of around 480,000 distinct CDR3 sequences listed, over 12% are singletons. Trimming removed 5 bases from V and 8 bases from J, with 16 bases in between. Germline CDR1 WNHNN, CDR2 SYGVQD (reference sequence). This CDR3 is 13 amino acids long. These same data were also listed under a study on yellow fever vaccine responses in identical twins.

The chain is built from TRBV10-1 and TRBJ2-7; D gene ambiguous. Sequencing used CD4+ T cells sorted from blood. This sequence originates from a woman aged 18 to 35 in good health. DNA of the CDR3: TGCGCCAGCAGTACCGGGCTCCCGAGGCAGCAGTACTTC. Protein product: CASSTGLPRQQYF.